These T cell receptor beta chains were read from a single sample in a study of T-cell reconstitution after alpha-beta-depleted transplantation in children. TCRdb reprocessed the PCR reads via MiXCR and lists one record per CDR3 protein. The profile covers a few hundred thousand distinct CDR3 sequences, with roughly 18% appearing a single time and 3.3% taken by the ten largest. The sequencing here drew on PBMCs from the stem cell graft donor, taken from the stem cell graft. The receptors derive from a human donor who donated a stem cell graft to a child with acute lymphoblastic leukemia. The CDR3 runs from the conserved cysteine through the conserved F or W. The order of the fields is D gene, J gene, CDR3 length, V gene, clone size, CDR3 protein, CDR3 DNA. The D gene is left open where the match is weak. Not all rows give a size; the values are once, few, many and, for expanded clones, a class.

d_call: TRBD2; j_call: TRBJ2-1; cdr3_length: 15; v_call: TRBV5-1; clone_size: NA; cdr3_aa: CASSRVAGERDEQFF; cdr3_nt: TGCGCCAGCAGCCGAGTAGCGGGAGAAAGAGATGAGCAGTTCTTC
d_call: NA; j_call: TRBJ2-5; cdr3_length: 15; v_call: TRBV7-2; clone_size: few; cdr3_aa: CASSFWDGARETQYF; cdr3_nt: TGTGCCAGCAGCTTCTGGGACGGGGCGCGGGAGACCCAGTACTTC
d_call: TRBD2; j_call: TRBJ2-1; cdr3_length: 15; v_call: TRBV12-3/TRBV12-4; clone_size: NA; cdr3_aa: CASSARLAGGPEQFF; cdr3_nt: TGTGCCAGCAGTGCCCGACTAGCGGGAGGGCCTGAGCAGTTCTTC
d_call: NA; j_call: TRBJ2-4; cdr3_length: 17; v_call: TRBV3-1; clone_size: NA; cdr3_aa: CAISQEGVGLVKNIQYF; cdr3_nt: TGTGCCATCAGCCAAGAAGGCGTGGGGTTAGTCAAAAACATTCAGTACTTC
d_call: NA; j_call: TRBJ1-1; cdr3_length: 13; v_call: TRBV7-9; clone_size: NA; cdr3_aa: CASSLAGGAEAFF; cdr3_nt: TGTGCCAGCAGCTTAGCGGGAGGGGCTGAAGCTTTCTTT
d_call: NA; j_call: TRBJ2-7; cdr3_length: 14; v_call: TRBV4-2; clone_size: few; cdr3_aa: CASSQELDPYEQYF; cdr3_nt: TGTGCCAGCAGCCAAGAACTAGACCCCTACGAGCAGTACTTC
d_call: NA; j_call: TRBJ1-5; cdr3_length: 12; v_call: TRBV12-3/TRBV12-4; clone_size: NA; cdr3_aa: CASSPTWQPQHF; cdr3_nt: TGTGCCAGCAGTCCTACATGGCAGCCCCAGCATTTT
d_call: TRBD2; j_call: TRBJ2-7; cdr3_length: 15; v_call: TRBV5-1; clone_size: NA; cdr3_aa: CASRPEAGRSYEQYF; cdr3_nt: TGCGCCAGCAGACCCGAAGCGGGGCGTAGCTACGAGCAGTACTTC
d_call: NA; j_call: TRBJ1-3; cdr3_length: 13; v_call: TRBV6-6; clone_size: few; cdr3_aa: CASSTGIGNTIYF; cdr3_nt: TGTGCCAGCAGTACAGGAATAGGAAACACCATATATTTT
d_call: NA; j_call: TRBJ2-3; cdr3_length: 18; v_call: TRBV5-1; clone_size: NA; cdr3_aa: CASSLPRRASPNTDTQYF; cdr3_nt: TGCGCCAGCAGCTTGCCAAGGCGGGCCTCCCCTAACACAGATACGCAGTATTTT
d_call: TRBD1; j_call: TRBJ2-1; cdr3_length: 16; v_call: TRBV18; clone_size: NA; cdr3_aa: CASSPAGTGTYNEQFF; cdr3_nt: TGTGCCAGCTCACCAGCGGGGACAGGTACCTACAATGAGCAGTTCTTC
d_call: TRBD1; j_call: TRBJ2-7; cdr3_length: 16; v_call: TRBV11-2; clone_size: NA; cdr3_aa: CASSSNFDRGPYEQYF; cdr3_nt: TGTGCCAGCAGCTCAAACTTCGACAGGGGGCCCTACGAGCAGTACTTC
d_call: NA; j_call: TRBJ2-1; cdr3_length: 12; v_call: TRBV5-1; clone_size: few; cdr3_aa: CASSILANEQFF; cdr3_nt: TGCGCCAGCAGCATACTAGCAAATGAGCAGTTCTTC
d_call: NA; j_call: TRBJ2-3; cdr3_length: 13; v_call: TRBV10-3; clone_size: NA; cdr3_aa: CAISADGTDTQYF; cdr3_nt: TGTGCCATCAGCGCCGACGGCACAGATACGCAGTATTTT
d_call: NA; j_call: TRBJ1-5; cdr3_length: 13; v_call: TRBV18; clone_size: few; cdr3_aa: CASSPGRNQPQHF; cdr3_nt: TGTGCCAGCTCACCGGGGCGAAATCAGCCCCAGCATTTT
d_call: NA; j_call: TRBJ1-1; cdr3_length: 14; v_call: TRBV7-2; clone_size: many; cdr3_aa: CASSLPGTYTEAFF; cdr3_nt: TGTGCCAGCAGCTTACCAGGGACGTACACTGAAGCTTTCTTT
d_call: NA; j_call: TRBJ2-5; cdr3_length: 14; v_call: TRBV7-8; clone_size: few; cdr3_aa: CASSPLTGAETQYF; cdr3_nt: TGTGCCAGCAGTCCGTTGACAGGAGCGGAGACCCAGTACTTC
d_call: NA; j_call: TRBJ2-5; cdr3_length: 12; v_call: TRBV4-1; clone_size: NA; cdr3_aa: CASSQALKTQYF; cdr3_nt: TGCGCCAGCAGCCAAGCCCTCAAGACCCAGTACTTC
d_call: TRBD1; j_call: TRBJ2-5; cdr3_length: 16; v_call: TRBV15; clone_size: few; cdr3_aa: CATSSLTGEDQETQYF; cdr3_nt: TGTGCCACCAGCAGCCTGACAGGGGAGGACCAAGAGACCCAGTACTTC
d_call: TRBD1; j_call: TRBJ1-5; cdr3_length: 16; v_call: TRBV5-1; clone_size: NA; cdr3_aa: CASSLDRGGFHQPQHF; cdr3_nt: TGCGCCAGCAGCTTGGACAGGGGGGGTTTTCATCAGCCCCAGCATTTT
d_call: TRBD2; j_call: TRBJ2-7; cdr3_length: 14; v_call: TRBV29-1; clone_size: many; cdr3_aa: CSVVLAGGTYEQYF; cdr3_nt: TGCAGCGTTGTCCTAGCGGGAGGCACCTACGAGCAGTACTTC
d_call: NA; j_call: TRBJ2-1; cdr3_length: 12; v_call: TRBV25-1; clone_size: few; cdr3_aa: CASRVGRLEQFF; cdr3_nt: TGTGCCAGCAGGGTTGGGCGGCTCGAGCAGTTCTTC
d_call: TRBD2; j_call: TRBJ2-7; cdr3_length: 15; v_call: TRBV4-1; clone_size: NA; cdr3_aa: CASSQEGTSGSSMYF; cdr3_nt: TGCGCCAGCAGCCAAGAGGGTACTAGCGGGAGTTCAATGTACTTC
d_call: NA; j_call: TRBJ2-1; cdr3_length: 13; v_call: TRBV19; clone_size: NA; cdr3_aa: CASSMGSTNEQFF; cdr3_nt: TGTGCCAGTAGTATGGGTAGCACTAATGAGCAGTTCTTC
d_call: NA; j_call: TRBJ1-1; cdr3_length: 17; v_call: TRBV19; clone_size: NA; cdr3_aa: CASSILALGGPNTEAFF; cdr3_nt: TGTGCCAGTAGTATTTTAGCACTTGGGGGACCGAACACTGAAGCTTTCTTT
d_call: TRBD2; j_call: TRBJ2-1; cdr3_length: 14; v_call: TRBV29-1; clone_size: NA; cdr3_aa: CSVELAGAWNEQFF; cdr3_nt: TGCAGCGTCGAGCTAGCGGGGGCCTGGAATGAGCAGTTCTTC
d_call: NA; j_call: TRBJ2-3; cdr3_length: 14; v_call: TRBV12-3/TRBV12-4; clone_size: few; cdr3_aa: CASSWDSRSDTQYF; cdr3_nt: TGTGCCAGCAGCTGGGACTCGCGCTCAGATACGCAGTATTTT
d_call: NA; j_call: TRBJ2-2; cdr3_length: 14; v_call: TRBV5-5; clone_size: many; cdr3_aa: CASSLGGNTGELFF; cdr3_nt: TGTGCCAGCAGTTTAGGGGGGAACACCGGGGAGCTGTTTTTT
d_call: NA; j_call: TRBJ1-4; cdr3_length: 13; v_call: TRBV20-1; clone_size: NA; cdr3_aa: CSTVGALNEKLFF; cdr3_nt: TGCAGTACTGTGGGGGCCTTAAATGAAAAACTGTTTTTT
d_call: TRBD2; j_call: TRBJ2-7; cdr3_length: 14; v_call: TRBV27; clone_size: few; cdr3_aa: CASSSTSGFYEQYF; cdr3_nt: TGTGCCAGCAGTTCTACTAGCGGGTTCTACGAGCAGTACTTC
d_call: NA; j_call: TRBJ2-4; cdr3_length: 19; v_call: TRBV5-1; clone_size: many; cdr3_aa: CASSQASIDRNTAKNIQYF; cdr3_nt: TGCGCCAGCAGCCAGGCCTCGATCGACAGGAACACAGCCAAAAACATTCAGTACTTC
d_call: TRBD2; j_call: TRBJ2-7; cdr3_length: 15; v_call: TRBV24-1; clone_size: NA; cdr3_aa: CATSDSSGRSLTQYF; cdr3_nt: TGTGCCACCAGTGATTCTAGCGGGAGGTCGTTGACGCAGTACTTC
d_call: TRBD1; j_call: TRBJ2-4; cdr3_length: 19; v_call: TRBV3-1; clone_size: NA; cdr3_aa: CASSQDFAARRDRENIQYF; cdr3_nt: TGTGCCAGCAGCCAAGACTTTGCCGCACGCCGGGACAGAGAAAACATTCAGTACTTC
d_call: TRBD2; j_call: TRBJ2-5; cdr3_length: 15; v_call: TRBV5-1; clone_size: once; cdr3_aa: CASSRAGRFGETQYF; cdr3_nt: TGCGCCAGCAGCCGCGCCGGGAGGTTTGGCGAGACCCAGTACTTC
d_call: NA; j_call: TRBJ1-1; cdr3_length: 15; v_call: TRBV12-3/TRBV12-4; clone_size: few; cdr3_aa: CASSLGQASYTEAFF; cdr3_nt: TGTGCCAGCAGTTTAGGACAGGCCTCTTACACTGAAGCTTTCTTT
d_call: NA; j_call: TRBJ1-1; cdr3_length: 14; v_call: TRBV5-5; clone_size: NA; cdr3_aa: CASSFLGQNTEAFF; cdr3_nt: TGTGCCAGCAGCTTCCTGGGACAGAACACTGAAGCTTTCTTT
d_call: NA; j_call: TRBJ2-7; cdr3_length: 15; v_call: TRBV5-6; clone_size: NA; cdr3_aa: CASSPDSGWDYEQYF; cdr3_nt: TGTGCCAGCAGCCCGGACAGCGGGTGGGACTACGAGCAGTACTTC
d_call: NA; j_call: TRBJ2-7; cdr3_length: 15; v_call: TRBV18; clone_size: few; cdr3_aa: CASSPPGQSTYEQYF; cdr3_nt: TGTGCCAGCTCACCACCGGGGCAGTCTACCTACGAGCAGTACTTC
d_call: NA; j_call: TRBJ1-3; cdr3_length: 15; v_call: TRBV6-1; clone_size: NA; cdr3_aa: CASSGAEGFGNTIYF; cdr3_nt: TGTGCCAGCTCCGGGGCGGAAGGGTTTGGAAACACCATATATTTT
d_call: TRBD2; j_call: TRBJ2-5; cdr3_length: 16; v_call: TRBV11-2; clone_size: few; cdr3_aa: CASSYGLAGGLETQYF; cdr3_nt: TGTGCCAGCAGCTACGGACTAGCGGGAGGTTTAGAGACCCAGTACTTC
d_call: TRBD2; j_call: TRBJ2-1; cdr3_length: 18; v_call: TRBV4-2; clone_size: few; cdr3_aa: CASSQPTGVAGGNNEQFF; cdr3_nt: TGTGCCAGCAGCCAACCCACGGGGGTAGCGGGAGGGAACAATGAGCAGTTCTTC
d_call: NA; j_call: TRBJ1-5; cdr3_length: 18; v_call: TRBV6-1; clone_size: NA; cdr3_aa: CASSRYESGGGSNQPQHF; cdr3_nt: TGTGCCAGCAGTAGGTACGAATCCGGAGGAGGCAGCAATCAGCCCCAGCATTTT
d_call: TRBD1; j_call: TRBJ1-1; cdr3_length: 13; v_call: TRBV20-1; clone_size: NA; cdr3_aa: CSARGNRGTEAFF; cdr3_nt: TGCAGTGCTAGAGGAAACAGGGGCACTGAAGCTTTCTTT
d_call: NA; j_call: TRBJ1-1; cdr3_length: 14; v_call: TRBV18; clone_size: few; cdr3_aa: CASSPPVVNTEAFF; cdr3_nt: TGTGCCAGCTCACCACCGGTGGTGAACACTGAAGCTTTCTTT
d_call: TRBD1; j_call: TRBJ2-7; cdr3_length: 14; v_call: TRBV7-2; clone_size: NA; cdr3_aa: CASSRQGNSYEQYF; cdr3_nt: TGTGCCAGCAGCCGACAGGGAAACTCCTACGAGCAGTACTTC
d_call: TRBD1; j_call: TRBJ1-1; cdr3_length: 14; v_call: TRBV15; clone_size: few; cdr3_aa: CATSRGGQAVEAFF; cdr3_nt: TGTGCCACCAGCAGAGGGGGACAGGCCGTCGAAGCTTTCTTT
d_call: TRBD2; j_call: TRBJ2-1; cdr3_length: 13; v_call: TRBV6-1; clone_size: NA; cdr3_aa: CASSPYLAGEQFF; cdr3_nt: TGTGCCAGCAGTCCCTATCTAGCGGGTGAGCAGTTCTTC
d_call: TRBD1; j_call: TRBJ2-1; cdr3_length: 15; v_call: TRBV7-9; clone_size: NA; cdr3_aa: CASSPGQGQNNEQFF; cdr3_nt: TGTGCCAGCAGCCCAGGACAGGGACAGAACAATGAGCAGTTCTTC
d_call: TRBD1; j_call: TRBJ1-5; cdr3_length: 16; v_call: TRBV3-1; clone_size: NA; cdr3_aa: CASSPRGQASNQPQHF; cdr3_nt: TGTGCCAGCAGCCCTCGGGGACAGGCTAGCAATCAGCCCCAGCATTTT
d_call: NA; j_call: TRBJ1-1; cdr3_length: 14; v_call: TRBV5-1; clone_size: few; cdr3_aa: CASSFQGQDTEAFF; cdr3_nt: TGCGCCAGCAGCTTCCAGGGGCAGGACACTGAAGCTTTCTTT
d_call: NA; j_call: TRBJ2-1; cdr3_length: 19; v_call: TRBV5-4; clone_size: NA; cdr3_aa: CASSLAWAFRNPFYNEQFF; cdr3_nt: TGTGCCAGCAGCTTGGCCTGGGCCTTTAGGAACCCCTTTTACAATGAGCAGTTCTTC
d_call: NA; j_call: TRBJ1-6; cdr3_length: 14; v_call: TRBV7-9; clone_size: few; cdr3_aa: CASTPTDYNSPLHF; cdr3_nt: TGTGCCAGCACCCCCACGGACTATAATTCACCCCTCCACTTT
d_call: TRBD2; j_call: TRBJ2-1; cdr3_length: 15; v_call: TRBV19; clone_size: few; cdr3_aa: CASSIAGGPRNEQFF; cdr3_nt: TGTGCCAGTAGTATAGCGGGAGGGCCACGCAATGAGCAGTTCTTC
d_call: TRBD2; j_call: TRBJ2-1; cdr3_length: 14; v_call: TRBV5-1; clone_size: NA; cdr3_aa: CASSRLAVIDEQFF; cdr3_nt: TGCGCCAGCAGTAGGCTAGCGGTTATAGATGAGCAGTTCTTC
d_call: TRBD2; j_call: TRBJ2-1; cdr3_length: 17; v_call: TRBV20-1; clone_size: NA; cdr3_aa: CSARDVGLAEGGHEQFF; cdr3_nt: TGCAGTGCTAGAGATGTAGGACTAGCGGAAGGGGGCCATGAGCAGTTCTTC
d_call: TRBD2; j_call: TRBJ2-7; cdr3_length: 15; v_call: TRBV28; clone_size: NA; cdr3_aa: CASSLYRGVSYEQYF; cdr3_nt: TGTGCCAGCAGTTTATATCGGGGGGTCTCCTACGAGCAGTACTTC
d_call: NA; j_call: TRBJ1-1; cdr3_length: 12; v_call: TRBV20-1; clone_size: few; cdr3_aa: CSALGRDTEAFF; cdr3_nt: TGCAGTGCCCTAGGCAGGGACACTGAAGCTTTCTTT
d_call: NA; j_call: TRBJ1-1; cdr3_length: 13; v_call: TRBV11-2; clone_size: NA; cdr3_aa: CASSLSGQTLAFF; cdr3_nt: TGTGCCAGCAGCTTAAGCGGACAGACGCTAGCTTTCTTT
d_call: TRBD1; j_call: TRBJ2-5; cdr3_length: 13; v_call: TRBV27; clone_size: NA; cdr3_aa: CASPGQQEETQYF; cdr3_nt: TGTGCCAGCCCGGGACAGCAAGAAGAGACCCAGTACTTC